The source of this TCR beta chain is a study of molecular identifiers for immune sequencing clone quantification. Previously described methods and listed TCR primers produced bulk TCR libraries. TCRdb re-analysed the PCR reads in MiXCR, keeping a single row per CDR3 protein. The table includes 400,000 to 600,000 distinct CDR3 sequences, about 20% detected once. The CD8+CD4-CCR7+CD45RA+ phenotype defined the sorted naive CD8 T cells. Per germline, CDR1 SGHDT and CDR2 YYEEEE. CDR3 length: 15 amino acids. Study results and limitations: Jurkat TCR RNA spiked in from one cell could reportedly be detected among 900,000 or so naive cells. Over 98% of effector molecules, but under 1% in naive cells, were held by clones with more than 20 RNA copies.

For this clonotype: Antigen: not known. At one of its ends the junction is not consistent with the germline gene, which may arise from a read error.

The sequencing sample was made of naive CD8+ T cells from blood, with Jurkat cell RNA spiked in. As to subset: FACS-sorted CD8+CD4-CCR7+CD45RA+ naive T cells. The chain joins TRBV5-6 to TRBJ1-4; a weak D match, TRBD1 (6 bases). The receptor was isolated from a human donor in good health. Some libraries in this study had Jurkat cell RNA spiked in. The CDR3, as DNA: TGTGCCAGCAGCTCCGACAGGAGTCCCAATGAAAAACTGGTTTTT. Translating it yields CASSSDRSPNEKLVF. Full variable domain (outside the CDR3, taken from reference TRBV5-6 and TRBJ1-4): DAGVTQSPTHLIKTRGQQVTLRCSPKSGHDTVSWYQQALGQGPQFIFQYYEEEERQRGNFPDRFSGHQFPNYSSELNVNALLLGDSALYLCASSSDRSPNEKLVFGSGTQLSVL.